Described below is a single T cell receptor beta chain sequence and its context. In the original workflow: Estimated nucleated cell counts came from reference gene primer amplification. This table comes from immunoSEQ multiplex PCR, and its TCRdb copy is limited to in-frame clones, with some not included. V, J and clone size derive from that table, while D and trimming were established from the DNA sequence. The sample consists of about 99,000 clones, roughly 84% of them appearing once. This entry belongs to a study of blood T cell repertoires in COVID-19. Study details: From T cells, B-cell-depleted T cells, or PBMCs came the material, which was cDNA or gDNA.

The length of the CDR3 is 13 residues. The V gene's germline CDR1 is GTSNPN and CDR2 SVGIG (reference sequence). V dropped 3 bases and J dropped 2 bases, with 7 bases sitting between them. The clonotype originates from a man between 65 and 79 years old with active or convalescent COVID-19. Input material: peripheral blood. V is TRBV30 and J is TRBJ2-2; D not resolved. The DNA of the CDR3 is TGTGCCTGGAGGTACTATAACACCGGGGAGCTGTTTTTT. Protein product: CAWRYYNTGELFF.